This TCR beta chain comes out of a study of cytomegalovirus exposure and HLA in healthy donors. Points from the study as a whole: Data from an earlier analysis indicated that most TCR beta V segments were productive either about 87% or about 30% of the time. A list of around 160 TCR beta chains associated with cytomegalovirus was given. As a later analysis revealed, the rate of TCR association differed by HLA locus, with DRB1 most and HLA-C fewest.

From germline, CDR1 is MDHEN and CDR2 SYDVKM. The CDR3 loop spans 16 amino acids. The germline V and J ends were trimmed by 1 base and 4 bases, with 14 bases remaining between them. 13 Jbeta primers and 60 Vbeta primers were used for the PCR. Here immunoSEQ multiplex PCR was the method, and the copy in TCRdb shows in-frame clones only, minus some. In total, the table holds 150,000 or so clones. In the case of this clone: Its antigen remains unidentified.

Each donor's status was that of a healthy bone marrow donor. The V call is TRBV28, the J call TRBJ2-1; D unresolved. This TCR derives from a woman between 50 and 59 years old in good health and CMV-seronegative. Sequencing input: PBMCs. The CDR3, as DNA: TGTGCCAGCAGTTTATTTCAGGCTGAACTTTACAATGAGCAGTTCTTC. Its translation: CASSLFQAELYNEQFF.